The sample holds one count of the clone carrying this T cell receptor beta chain. In the study's own analysis: The assay estimated nucleated cells by amplifying reference gene primers. Data came from immunoSEQ multiplex PCR; TCRdb stores just in-frame clones and leaves some out. V, J and clone size were drawn from that table, and D and trimming were deduced from the DNA. The data contain 150,000 to 200,000 clones, around 81% of them singletons. The record originates from a study of blood T cell repertoires in COVID-19. Study-level information: Sites in the United States, Italy and Spain provided acute and convalescent COVID-19 samples. From T cells, B-cell-depleted T cells, or PBMCs came the material, which was cDNA or gDNA.

V was cut by 0 bases and J by 2 bases, with 16 bases left in between. The CDR3 extends over 17 amino acids. CDR1 and CDR2 (germline): SGHTS, YDEGEE. Sequences were obtained from peripheral blood. V gene TRBV5-8 combines with J gene TRBJ2-3; D perhaps matches TRBD2 (6 bases). The clonotype comes from a man aged 55 to 70 with active or convalescent COVID-19. The DNA of the CDR3 is TGTGCCAGCAGCTTGGTGTTCGGGACTGCCCCCACAGATACGCAGTATTTT. Its protein product is CASSLVFGTAPTDTQYF.